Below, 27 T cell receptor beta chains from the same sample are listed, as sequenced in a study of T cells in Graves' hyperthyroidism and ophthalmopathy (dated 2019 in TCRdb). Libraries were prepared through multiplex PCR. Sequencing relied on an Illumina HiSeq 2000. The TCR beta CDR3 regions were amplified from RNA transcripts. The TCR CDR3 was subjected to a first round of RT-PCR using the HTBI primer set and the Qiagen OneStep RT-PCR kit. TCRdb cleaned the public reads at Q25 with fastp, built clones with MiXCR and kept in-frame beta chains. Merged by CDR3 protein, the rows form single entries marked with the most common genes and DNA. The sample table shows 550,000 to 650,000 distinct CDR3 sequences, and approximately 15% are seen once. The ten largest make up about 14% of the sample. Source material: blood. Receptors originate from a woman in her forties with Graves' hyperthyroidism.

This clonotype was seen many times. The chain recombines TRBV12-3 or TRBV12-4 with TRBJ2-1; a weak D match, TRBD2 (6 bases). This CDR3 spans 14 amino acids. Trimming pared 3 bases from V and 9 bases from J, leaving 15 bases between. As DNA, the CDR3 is TGTGCCAGCAGTTTTAGCGGTCGGGGCGGTGAGCAGTTCTTC. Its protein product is CASSFSGRGGEQFF.

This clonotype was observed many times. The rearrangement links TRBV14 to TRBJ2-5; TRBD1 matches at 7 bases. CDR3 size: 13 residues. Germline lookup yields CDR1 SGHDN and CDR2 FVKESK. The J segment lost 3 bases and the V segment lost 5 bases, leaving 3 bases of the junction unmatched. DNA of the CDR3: TGTGCCAGCAGCGAAACAGGGGAAGAGACCCAGTACTTC. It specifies CASSETGEETQYF.

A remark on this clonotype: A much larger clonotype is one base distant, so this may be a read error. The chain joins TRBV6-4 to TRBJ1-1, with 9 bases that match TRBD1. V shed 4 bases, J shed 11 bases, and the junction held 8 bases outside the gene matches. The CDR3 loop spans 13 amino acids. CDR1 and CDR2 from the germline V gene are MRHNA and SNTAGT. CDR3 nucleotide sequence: TGTGCCAGCAGTGTCTCGAGGGACAGGGTGGCTTTCTTT. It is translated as CASSVSRDRVAFF.

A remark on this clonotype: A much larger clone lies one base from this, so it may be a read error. The CDR3 nucleotides are TGTGCCAGCAGCCCTACCCTAGGGGGCGGCTATGGCTACACCTTC. Translated: CASSPTLGGGYGYTF. The genes are TRBV28 and TRBJ1-2, with 7 bases matching TRBD1. Trimming at V came to 6 bases and at J to 4 bases, leaving 11 bases not matched to a gene. The length of the CDR3 is 15 residues. Germline values: CDR1 MDHEN, CDR2 SYDVKM.

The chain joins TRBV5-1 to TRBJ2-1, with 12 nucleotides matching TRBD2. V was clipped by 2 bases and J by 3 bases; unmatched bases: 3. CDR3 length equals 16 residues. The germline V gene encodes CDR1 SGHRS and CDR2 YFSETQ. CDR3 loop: CASSLMTSGSYNEQFF. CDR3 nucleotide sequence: TGCGCCAGCAGCTTAATGACTAGCGGGAGCTACAATGAGCAGTTCTTC.

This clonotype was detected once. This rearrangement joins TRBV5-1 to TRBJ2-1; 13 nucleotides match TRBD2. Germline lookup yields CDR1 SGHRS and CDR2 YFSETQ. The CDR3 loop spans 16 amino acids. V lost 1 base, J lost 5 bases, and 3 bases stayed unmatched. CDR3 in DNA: TGCGCCAGCAGCTTGACTAGCGGGAGGGCCGACAATGAGCAGTTCTTC. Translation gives CASSLTSGRADNEQFF. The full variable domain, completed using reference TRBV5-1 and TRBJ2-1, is KAGVTQTPRYLIKTRGQQVTLSCSPISGHRSVSWYQQTPGQGLQFLFEYFSETQRNKGNFPGRFSGRQFSNSRSEMNVSTLELGDSALYLCASSLTSGRADNEQFFGPGTRLTVL.

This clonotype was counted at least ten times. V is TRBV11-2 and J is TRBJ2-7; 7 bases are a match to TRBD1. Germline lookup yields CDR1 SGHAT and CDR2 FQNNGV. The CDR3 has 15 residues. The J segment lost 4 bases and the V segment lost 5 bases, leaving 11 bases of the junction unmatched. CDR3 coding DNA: TGTGCCAGCAGCGACCGAGGGGGCGATGGTTACGAGCAGTACTTC. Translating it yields CASSDRGGDGYEQYF.

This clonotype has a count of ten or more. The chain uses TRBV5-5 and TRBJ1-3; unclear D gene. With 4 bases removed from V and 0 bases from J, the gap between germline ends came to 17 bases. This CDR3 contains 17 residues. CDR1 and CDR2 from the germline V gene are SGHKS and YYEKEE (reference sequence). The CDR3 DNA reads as TGTGCCAGCAGCCCGTCCCGGGCGGCAAGCTCTGGAAACACCATATATTTT. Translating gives CASSPSRAASSGNTIYF.

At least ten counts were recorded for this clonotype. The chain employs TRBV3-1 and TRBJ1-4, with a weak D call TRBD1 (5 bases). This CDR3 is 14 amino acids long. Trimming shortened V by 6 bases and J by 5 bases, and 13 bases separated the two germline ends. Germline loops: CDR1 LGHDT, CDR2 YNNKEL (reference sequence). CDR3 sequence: CASRPGRMNEKLFF. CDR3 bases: TGTGCCAGCAGGCCGGGACGGATGAATGAAAAACTGTTTTTT.

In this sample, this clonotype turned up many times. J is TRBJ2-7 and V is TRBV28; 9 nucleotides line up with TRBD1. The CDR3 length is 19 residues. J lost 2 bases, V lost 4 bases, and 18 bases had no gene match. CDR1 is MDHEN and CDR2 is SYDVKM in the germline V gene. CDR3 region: CASSSSGTGSTIIPYEQYF. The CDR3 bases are TGTGCCAGCAGTTCTTCCGGGACAGGGTCCACCATAATACCCTACGAGCAGTACTTC.

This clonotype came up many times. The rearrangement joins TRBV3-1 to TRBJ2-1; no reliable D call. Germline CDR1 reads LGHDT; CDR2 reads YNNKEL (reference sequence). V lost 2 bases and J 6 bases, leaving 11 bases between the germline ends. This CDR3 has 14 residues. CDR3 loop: CASSQIFGRNEQFF. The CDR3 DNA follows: TGTGCCAGCAGCCAAATCTTCGGACGCAATGAGCAGTTCTTC.

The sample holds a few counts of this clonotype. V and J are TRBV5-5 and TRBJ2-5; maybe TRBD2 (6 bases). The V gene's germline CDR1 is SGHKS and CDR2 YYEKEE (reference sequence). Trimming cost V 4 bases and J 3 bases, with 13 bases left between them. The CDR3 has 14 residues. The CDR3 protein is CASSRGGGEETQYF. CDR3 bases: TGTGCCAGCAGCCGAGGAGGAGGGGAAGAGACCCAGTACTTC.

The CDR3 spells CSARNPGGRDQPQHF. CDR3 DNA: TGCAGTGCTAGAAACCCGGGGGGTCGTGATCAGCCCCAGCATTTT. The V gene is TRBV20-1, the J gene TRBJ1-5; D perhaps matches TRBD1 (5 bases). Germline V CDR1 and CDR2: DFQATT, SNEGSKA (reference sequence). The CDR3 consists of 15 residues. Trimming pared 2 bases from V and 5 bases from J, leaving 16 bases between.

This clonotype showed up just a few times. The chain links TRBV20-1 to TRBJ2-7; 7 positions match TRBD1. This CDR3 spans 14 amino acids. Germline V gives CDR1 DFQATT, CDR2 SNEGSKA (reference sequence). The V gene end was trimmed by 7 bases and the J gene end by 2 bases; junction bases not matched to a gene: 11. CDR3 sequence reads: CSVKYGTAPYEQYF. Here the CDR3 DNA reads TGCAGTGTTAAATATGGGACAGCTCCCTACGAGCAGTACTTC.

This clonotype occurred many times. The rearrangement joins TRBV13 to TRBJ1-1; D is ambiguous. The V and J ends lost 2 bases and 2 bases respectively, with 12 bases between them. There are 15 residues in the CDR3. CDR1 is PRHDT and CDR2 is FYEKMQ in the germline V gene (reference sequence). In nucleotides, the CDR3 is TGTGCCAGCAGCTTATATCAGGCGGGTAACACTGAAGCTTTCTTT. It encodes CASSLYQAGNTEAFF.

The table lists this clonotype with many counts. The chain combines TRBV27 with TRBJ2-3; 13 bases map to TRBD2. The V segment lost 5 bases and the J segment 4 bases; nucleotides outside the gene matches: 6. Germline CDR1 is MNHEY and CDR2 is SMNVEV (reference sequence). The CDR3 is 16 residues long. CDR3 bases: TGTGCCAGCAGTGAACTAGCGGGAGGGCCTGCAGATACGCAGTATTTT. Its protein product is CASSELAGGPADTQYF.

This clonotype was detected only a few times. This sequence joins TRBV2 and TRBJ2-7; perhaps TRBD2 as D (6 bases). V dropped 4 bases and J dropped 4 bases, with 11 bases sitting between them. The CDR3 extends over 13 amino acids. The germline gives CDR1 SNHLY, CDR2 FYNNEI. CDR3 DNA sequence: TGTGCCAGCAGTGGGGACTTATTTTACGAGCAGTACTTC. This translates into CASSGDLFYEQYF.

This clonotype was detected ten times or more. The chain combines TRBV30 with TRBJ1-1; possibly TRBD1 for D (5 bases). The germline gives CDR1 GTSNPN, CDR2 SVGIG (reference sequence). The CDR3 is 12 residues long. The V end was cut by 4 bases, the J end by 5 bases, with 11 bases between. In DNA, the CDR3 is TGTGCCTGGATCGGAGGGGCTACTGAAGCTTTCTTT. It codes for CAWIGGATEAFF. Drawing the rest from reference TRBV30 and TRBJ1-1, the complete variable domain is SQTIHQWPATLVQPVGSPLSLECTVEGTSNPNLYWYRQAAGRGLQLLFYSVGIGQISSEVPQNLSASRPQDRQFILSSKKLLLSDSGFYLCAWIGGATEAFFGQGTRLTVV.

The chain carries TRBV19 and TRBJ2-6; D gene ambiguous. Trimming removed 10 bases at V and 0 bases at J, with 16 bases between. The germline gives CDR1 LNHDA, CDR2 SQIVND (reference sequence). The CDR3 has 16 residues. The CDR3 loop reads CATSWDNYSGANVLTF. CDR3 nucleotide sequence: TGTGCCACCTCGTGGGATAACTACTCTGGGGCCAACGTCCTGACTTTC.

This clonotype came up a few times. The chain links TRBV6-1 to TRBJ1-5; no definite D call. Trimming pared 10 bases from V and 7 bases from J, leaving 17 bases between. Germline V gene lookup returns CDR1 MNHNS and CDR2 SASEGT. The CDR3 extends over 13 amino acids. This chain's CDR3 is CAIGPTFGQPQHF. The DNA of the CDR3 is TGTGCCATCGGACCGACATTCGGCCAGCCCCAGCATTTT.

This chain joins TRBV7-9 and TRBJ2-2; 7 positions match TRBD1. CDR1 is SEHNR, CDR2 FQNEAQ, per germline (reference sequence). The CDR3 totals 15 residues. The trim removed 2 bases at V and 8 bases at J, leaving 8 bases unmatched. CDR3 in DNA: TGTGCCAGCAGCTTATCACAGGGGTTGATGGGGGAGCTGTTTTTT. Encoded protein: CASSLSQGLMGELFF. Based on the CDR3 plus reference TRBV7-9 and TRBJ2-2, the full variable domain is DTGVSQNPRHKITKRGQNVTFRCDPISEHNRLYWYRQTLGQGPEFLTYFQNEAQLEKSRLLSDRFSAERPKGSFSTLEIQRTEQGDSAMYLCASSLSQGLMGELFFGEGSRLTVL.

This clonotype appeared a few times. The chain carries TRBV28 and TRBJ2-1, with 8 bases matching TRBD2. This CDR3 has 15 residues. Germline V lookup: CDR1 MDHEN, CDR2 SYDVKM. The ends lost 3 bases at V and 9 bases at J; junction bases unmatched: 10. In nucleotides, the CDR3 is TGTGCCAGCAGTTTCCCGGGAGGGCCCCGGGGTGAGCAGTTCTTC. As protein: CASSFPGGPRGEQFF.

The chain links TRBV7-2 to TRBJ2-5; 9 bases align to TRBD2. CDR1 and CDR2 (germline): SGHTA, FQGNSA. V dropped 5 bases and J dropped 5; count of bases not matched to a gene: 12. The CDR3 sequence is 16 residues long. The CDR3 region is CASSLSASGALETQYF. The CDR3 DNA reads TGTGCCAGCAGCCTTTCAGCTAGCGGGGCCTTGGAGACCCAGTACTTC.

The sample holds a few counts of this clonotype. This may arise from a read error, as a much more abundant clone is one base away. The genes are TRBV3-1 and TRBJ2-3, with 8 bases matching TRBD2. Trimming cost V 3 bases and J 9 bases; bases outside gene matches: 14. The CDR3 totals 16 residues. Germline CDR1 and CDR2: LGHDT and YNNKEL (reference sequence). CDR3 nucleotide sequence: TGTGCCAGCAGCCAGGCTAGCGGGTATGGAAGAGAAACGCAGTATTTT. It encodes CASSQASGYGRETQYF.

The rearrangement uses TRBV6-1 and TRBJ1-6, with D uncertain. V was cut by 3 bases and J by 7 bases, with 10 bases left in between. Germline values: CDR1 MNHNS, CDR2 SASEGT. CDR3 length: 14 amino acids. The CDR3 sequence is CASSDLWTNSPLHF. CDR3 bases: TGTGCCAGCAGTGACCTTTGGACGAATTCACCCCTCCACTTT.

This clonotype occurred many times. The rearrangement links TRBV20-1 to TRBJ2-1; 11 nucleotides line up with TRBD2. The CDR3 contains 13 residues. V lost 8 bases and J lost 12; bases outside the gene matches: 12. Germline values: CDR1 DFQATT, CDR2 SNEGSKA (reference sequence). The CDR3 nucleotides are TGCAGTACGACTAGCGGGACCCTCCAGGTGCAGTTCTTC. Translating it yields CSTTSGTLQVQFF.

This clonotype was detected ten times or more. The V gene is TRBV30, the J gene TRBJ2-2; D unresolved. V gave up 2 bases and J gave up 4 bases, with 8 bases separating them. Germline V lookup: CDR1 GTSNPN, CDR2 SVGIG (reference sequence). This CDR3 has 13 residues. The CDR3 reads CAWSRSVTGELFF. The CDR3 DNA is TGTGCCTGGAGTCGGAGCGTCACCGGGGAGCTGTTTTTT.